This T cell receptor beta chain was captured in a study of vaccination and CD4 T cells after COVID-19. There are 14 residues in the CDR3. Germline CDR1 and CDR2: SGHTA and FQGTGA. The V gene end was trimmed by 5 bases and the J gene end by 8 bases; junction bases not matched to a gene: 6. TCRdb re-called the PCR reads with MiXCR, one entry per CDR3 protein. Of about 19,000 distinct CDR3 sequences in the sample, 50% to 75% were seen once. The sequencing used CD4+ T cells from blood, collected after SARS-CoV-2 vaccination. This sequence was found in a human donor who had recovered from COVID-19. The chain employs TRBV7-3 and TRBJ2-3; 11 nucleotides match TRBD2. The CDR3, as DNA: TGTGCCAGCAGCCCAAGTCTAGCGGGAGGTACGCAGTATTTT. Translation gives CASSPSLAGGTQYF.